The 20 T cell receptor beta chains listed next were all sequenced from one sample in a study of T cells in Graves' hyperthyroidism and ophthalmopathy. TCR beta CDR3 region amplification was performed from RNA transcripts. A set of HTBI primers served as the primers for a first-round RT-PCR of the TCR CDR3. TCRdb reprocessed the multiplex PCR reads with MiXCR, giving one entry per CDR3 protein. The sample consists of some 350,000 distinct CDR3 sequences, roughly 15% of them appearing once. Material for sequencing was blood. Source of these receptors: a woman aged 55-70 years with Graves' ophthalmopathy.

The chain joins TRBV4-2 to TRBJ2-5, with D tentatively TRBD2 (7 bases). The CDR3 runs 17 residues. The germline V and J ends were trimmed by 0 bases and 1 base, with 15 bases remaining between them. Germline V gene sequence: CDR1 LGHNA, CDR2 YNFKEQ. The chain's CDR3 is CASSQDLAGEGQETQYF. The DNA of the CDR3 is TGTGCCAGCAGCCAAGATTTGGCAGGGGAGGGCCAAGAGACCCAGTACTTC.

The V gene is TRBV10-3, the J gene TRBJ1-1; possible D gene TRBD1, 5 bases. The CDR3 is 16 residues long. CDR1 and CDR2 from the germline V gene are ENHRY and SYGVKD. V was cut by 4 bases and J by 4 bases, with 19 bases left in between. Here the CDR3 DNA reads TGTGCCATCAGTGGAGGTCAGGGCCCGGGGGGCACTGAAGCTTTCTTT. Protein sequence: CAISGGQGPGGTEAFF.

At least ten counts were recorded for this clonotype. This rearrangement joins TRBV7-3 to TRBJ2-7; 7 bases align to TRBD2. CDR1 SGHTA and CDR2 FQGTGA come from the germline V gene. V trimming: 0 bases; J trimming: 1 base; junction bases outside the gene matches: 12. The CDR3 loop spans 18 amino acids. The CDR3 DNA follows: TGTGCCAGCAGCTTAACTCCCGTTGGGCGGGGAGGGTCCTACGAGCAGTACTTC. This gives the protein CASSLTPVGRGGSYEQYF. Together with reference TRBV7-3 and TRBJ2-7, the CDR3 gives the full variable domain: GAGVSQTPSNKVTEKGKYVELRCDPISGHTALYWYRQSLGQGPEFLIYFQGTGAADDSGLPNDRFFAVRPEGSVSTLKIQRTERGDSAVYLCASSLTPVGRGGSYEQYFGPGTRLTVT.

The chain recombines TRBV19 with TRBJ1-2; 9 bases agree with TRBD1. From germline, CDR1 is LNHDA and CDR2 SQIVND (reference sequence). The J segment lost 8 bases and the V segment lost 3 bases, leaving 10 bases of the junction unmatched. This CDR3 is 15 amino acids long. The CDR3 nucleotides read TGTGCCAGTAGTATGCTGACAGGGGGTCTAGGAGGCTACACCTTC. This codes for CASSMLTGGLGGYTF.

In its sample, this clonotype was seen a few times. The chain links TRBV20-1 to TRBJ1-1, with D tentatively TRBD1 (5 bases). The CDR3 runs 14 residues. Germline CDR1 and CDR2: DFQATT and SNEGSKA (reference sequence). The V and J ends lost 3 bases and 1 base respectively, with 12 bases between them. The CDR3 loop reads CSASGPGQNTEAFF. The CDR3 DNA sequence: TGCAGTGCTAGTGGGCCGGGGCAGAACACTGAAGCTTTCTTT.

This clonotype has a count of ten or more. The chain has TRBV3-1 and TRBJ2-7, with TRBD1 matching 7 bases. Germline loops: CDR1 LGHDT, CDR2 YNNKEL (reference sequence). This CDR3 contains 14 residues. V gave up 4 bases and J gave up 2 bases; unmatched junction bases: 5. CDR3 nucleotides: TGTGCCAGCAGCCCGGGACAGCTTCCCTACGAGCAGTACTTC. Its translation: CASSPGQLPYEQYF.

This clonotype occurred many times. The chain has TRBV6-2 or TRBV6-3 and TRBJ2-3; 7 nucleotides line up with TRBD2. The CDR3 extends over 15 amino acids. Germline trimming cut 2 bases from V and 0 bases from J; bases unmatched to any gene: 2. Germline V gene lookup returns CDR1 MNHEY and CDR2 SVGEGT. This chain's CDR3 is CASSYGEGSTDTQYF. For the CDR3, the DNA is TGTGCCAGCAGTTACGGGGAGGGGAGCACAGATACGCAGTATTTT.

This clonotype was seen only a few times. This chain connects TRBV7-6 to TRBJ1-3, with no clear D. CDR3 length equals 17 residues. V was trimmed by 1 base and J by 0 bases, leaving 13 bases between them. Germline loops: CDR1 SGHVS, CDR2 FNYEAQ. This CDR3 is CASSLGDYTYSGNTIYF. CDR3 sequence (DNA): TGTGCCAGCAGCTTAGGGGATTATACGTACTCTGGAAACACCATATATTTT.

There are many counts of this clonotype. The CDR3 region is CASSETSGPYEQYF. The CDR3 DNA reads TGTGCCAGCAGCGAGACTAGCGGACCCTACGAGCAGTACTTC. The rearrangement joins TRBV9 to TRBJ2-7; 9 nucleotides align to TRBD2. With 3 bases clipped from V and 2 bases from J, the junction kept 3 bases outside the gene matches. The length of the CDR3 is 14 residues. The germline gives CDR1 SGDLS, CDR2 YYNGEE.

This clonotype occurred many times. J is TRBJ2-5 and V is TRBV29-1; 13 bases fit TRBD2. Unmatched junction bases numbered 7, after V lost 1 base and J lost 2 bases. Germline values: CDR1 SQVTM, CDR2 ANQGSEA. The CDR3 is 17 amino acids. CDR3: CSVEGWTSGSLQETQYF. Here the CDR3 DNA reads TGCAGCGTTGAAGGGTGGACTAGCGGGAGTTTACAAGAGACCCAGTACTTC.

This clonotype was picked up many times. V is TRBV30 and J is TRBJ2-7; 12 bases align to TRBD2. Germline V gene lookup returns CDR1 GTSNPN and CDR2 SVGIG (reference sequence). Unmatched junction bases numbered 4, after V lost 4 bases and J lost 6 bases. The CDR3 has 13 residues. The CDR3 here is CAWTVTSGSEQYF. CDR3 bases: TGTGCCTGGACTGTGACTAGCGGGAGCGAGCAGTACTTC.

The chain recombines TRBV10-3 with TRBJ2-2, with TRBD2 matching over 12 bases. This CDR3 is built from 18 residues. Unmatched junction bases numbered 13, after V lost 4 bases and J lost 7 bases. Germline V lookup: CDR1 ENHRY, CDR2 SYGVKD. The CDR3 loop is CAISAPPGLAGTNGELFF. CDR3 DNA: TGTGCCATCAGTGCCCCCCCCGGACTAGCGGGAACAAACGGGGAGCTGTTTTTT.

In this sample, this clonotype turned up many times. The chain uses TRBV11-1 and TRBJ2-7; possible D gene TRBD2, 5 bases. V lost 6 bases, J lost 3 bases, and 15 bases lay in between. The CDR3 spans 14 residues. Germline-derived CDR1 and CDR2 are SGHAT and FQDESV (reference sequence). The CDR3 here is CASSIRGKVYEQYF. CDR3 DNA: TGTGCCAGCAGTATACGGGGAAAGGTCTACGAGCAGTACTTC.

In this sample, this clonotype turned up many times. This rearrangement joins TRBV7-3 to TRBJ2-7, with 10 nucleotides matching TRBD2. Germline V CDR1 and CDR2: SGHTA, FQGTGA. V lost 1 base and J lost 5; bases outside the gene matches: 5. The CDR3 runs 15 residues. Written as DNA, the CDR3 is TGTGCCAGCAGCTTAATAGCGGGAGGATACGACGAGCAGTACTTC. It specifies CASSLIAGGYDEQYF.

This clonotype came up many times. This chain links TRBV6-2 or TRBV6-3 with TRBJ2-5; TRBD1 might be the D (6 bases). The V end lost 6 bases, the J end lost 5 bases, and 16 bases lay between the germline ends. Germline V CDR1 and CDR2: MNHEY, SVGEGT. This CDR3 region has 14 residues. The CDR3 region has the DNA TGTGCCAGCAGGCGTACCGGGACAAGGGAGACCCAGTACTTC. Its protein product is CASRRTGTRETQYF.

This clonotype was picked up many times. The chain combines TRBV7-2 with TRBJ2-5; D uncertain. This CDR3 region has 12 residues. V gave up 5 bases and J gave up 5 bases, with 9 bases separating them. Germline CDR1 and CDR2: SGHTA and FQGNSA. CDR3 sequence: CASSLQGETQYF. The CDR3 bases are TGTGCCAGCAGCCTCCAAGGGGAGACCCAGTACTTC.

This clonotype came up a few times. V gene TRBV20-1 combines with J gene TRBJ1-3; D unresolved. Germline values: CDR1 DFQATT, CDR2 SNEGSKA (reference sequence). This CDR3 comprises 12 residues. V lost 6 bases and J 0 bases, leaving 6 bases between the germline ends. Written as DNA, the CDR3 is TGCAGTGCACAAATCTCTGGAAACACCATATATTTT. It is translated as CSAQISGNTIYF.

This clonotype appeared a few times. The chain joins TRBV27 to TRBJ2-7, with 7 positions matching TRBD1. Germline loops: CDR1 MNHEY, CDR2 SMNVEV (reference sequence). J lost 6 bases, V lost 4 bases, and 6 bases had no gene match. This CDR3 region has 13 residues. CDR3 bases: TGTGCCAGCAGTTCGACAGGGTCCCTCGAGCAGTACTTC. It is translated as CASSSTGSLEQYF.

Many counts were recorded for this clonotype. V usage is TRBV20-1 and J usage is TRBJ2-3; TRBD2 matches at 8 bases. J gave up 0 bases and V 3 bases, and 2 bases lay outside the gene matches. The CDR3 contains 14 residues. Germline-derived CDR1 and CDR2 are DFQATT and SNEGSKA (reference sequence). CDR3 region: CSARGLESTDTQYF. In DNA form, the CDR3 reads TGCAGTGCTAGGGGACTAGAAAGCACAGATACGCAGTATTTT.

This clonotype was detected only a few times. This rearrangement joins TRBV7-7 to TRBJ2-7, with a possible D match to TRBD2 (5 bases). The CDR3 is 15 amino acids. The V end lost 3 bases, the J end lost 3 bases, and 15 bases lay between the germline ends. Germline assignment: CDR1 SSHAT and CDR2 FNYEAQ (reference sequence). The CDR3 sequence is CASSFWSGHHYEQYF. The CDR3 region has the DNA TGTGCCAGCAGCTTCTGGAGCGGCCACCACTACGAGCAGTACTTC.